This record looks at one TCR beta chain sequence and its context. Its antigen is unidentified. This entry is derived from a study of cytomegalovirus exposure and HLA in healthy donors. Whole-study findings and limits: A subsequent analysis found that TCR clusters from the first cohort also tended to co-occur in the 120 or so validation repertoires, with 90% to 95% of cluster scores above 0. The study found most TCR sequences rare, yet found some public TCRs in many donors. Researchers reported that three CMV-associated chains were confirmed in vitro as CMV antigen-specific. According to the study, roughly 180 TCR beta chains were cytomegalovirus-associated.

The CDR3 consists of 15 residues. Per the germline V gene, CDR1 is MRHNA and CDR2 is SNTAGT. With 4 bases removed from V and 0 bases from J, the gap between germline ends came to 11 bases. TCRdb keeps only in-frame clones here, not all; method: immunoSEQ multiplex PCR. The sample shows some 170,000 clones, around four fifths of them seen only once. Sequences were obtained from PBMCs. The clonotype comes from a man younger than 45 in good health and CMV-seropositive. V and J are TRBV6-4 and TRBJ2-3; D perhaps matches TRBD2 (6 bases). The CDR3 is CASSVAGTSTDTQYF. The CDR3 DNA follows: TGTGCCAGCAGTGTCGCGGGGACTAGCACAGATACGCAGTATTTT.